These 3 T cell receptor beta chains were sequenced from one sample in a study of blood T cell repertoires in COVID-19 (TCRdb year 2020). Library preparation used the immunoSEQ multiplex PCR assay. TCRdb holds this immuneACCESS table with in-frame rearrangements only. Some clones are missing; in checked studies, unresolved V genes explain under half, and the rest has no known cause. The sample table records about 210,000 clones; 65% to 85% of these occur just once. Together, the top ten hold roughly 4.3% of the sample. Sequenced: PBMCs or T cells enriched from blood (not recorded which). The receptors here all came from a man aged 25-45 years with acute COVID-19.

This clone was counted once. This rearrangement joins TRBV6-5 to TRBJ1-2, with D hard to call. Germline V CDR1 and CDR2: MNHEY, SVGAGI. Between the trimmed V and J ends, which lost 11 bases and 0 bases, there was a span of 19 bases. CDR3 length: 15 residues. The CDR3 region is CAANGRIGANYGYTF. The DNA for the CDR3 is TGTGCCGCAAACGGACGGATCGGGGCTAACTATGGCTACACCTTC.

The V gene is TRBV28, the J gene TRBJ1-2; TRBD1 matches 7 bases. CDR3 length: 13 residues. After removal of 5 bases from V and 8 bases from J, the junction contained 8 bases not matched to a gene. Germline V CDR1 and CDR2: MDHEN, SYDVKM. The CDR3 region has the DNA TGTGCCAGCAGTCAAAGGGGGCACCGCGGCTACACCTTC. It encodes CASSQRGHRGYTF.

V gene TRBV6-1 combines with J gene TRBJ2-7; TRBD1 aligns across 8 bases. The V gene end was trimmed by 3 bases and the J gene end by 3 bases; junction bases not matched to a gene: 4. The CDR3 consists of 14 residues. Germline V gene data show CDR1 as MNHNS and CDR2 as SASEGT. The CDR3 DNA reads TGTGCCAGCAGTGAGGCGACAGGGGACTACGAGCAGTACTTC. This sequence encodes CASSEATGDYEQYF.